Reported below is one T cell receptor (beta chain). This specimen comes from a study of blood T cell repertoires in COVID-19. Germline CDR1 and CDR2: SGHDN and FVKESK. The CDR3 has 17 amino acids. With 0 bases removed from V and 2 bases from J, the gap between germline ends came to 15 bases. Assay used: immunoSEQ multiplex PCR; TCRdb lists only in-frame clones, some missing. The profile shows about 300,000 clones, roughly 82% of them singletons. The chain carries TRBV14 and TRBJ2-3; maybe TRBD2 (5 bases). Sequenced material: peripheral blood. This receptor was obtained from a woman aged 50 to 65 with acute or convalescent COVID-19. The CDR3 sequence: CASSQDSQRTYTDTQYF. The DNA for the CDR3 is TGTGCCAGCAGCCAAGACTCCCAGCGGACCTACACAGATACGCAGTATTTT.